The 21 T cell receptor beta chains below all came from one sample that was sequenced in a study of blood T cell repertoires in COVID-19. Clones were read by immunoSEQ multiplex PCR, and TCRdb kept only the in-frame ones, dropping some. Of some 170,000 clones listed, 82% were seen once; the top ten hold 8.4%. Sequenced sample: peripheral blood. These receptors originate from a woman in her 70s with acute or convalescent COVID-19.

The chain joins TRBV28 to TRBJ2-3; 12 nucleotides agree with TRBD2. This CDR3 region has 18 residues. Looked up from germline, CDR1 is MDHEN and CDR2 is SYDVKM. Trimming cost V 3 bases and J 4 bases; bases outside gene matches: 11. Written as DNA, the CDR3 is TGTGCCAGCAGTTTGGGCCTAGCGGGGGGGATAAGGGCAGATACGCAGTATTTT. Protein: CASSLGLAGGIRADTQYF.

Here the CDR3 DNA reads TGTGCCATCAGTGGTTTAGCGGGAGGTGACGAGCAGTACTTC. As protein: CAISGLAGGDEQYF. The chain carries TRBV10-3 and TRBJ2-7; 10 positions match TRBD2. CDR3 length: 14 amino acids. V lost 4 bases and J lost 5; bases outside the gene matches: 5. In germline, CDR1 is ENHRY, CDR2 SYGVKD.

The rearrangement joins TRBV6-5 to TRBJ1-2; 8 positions match TRBD1. The CDR3 totals 16 residues. From germline, CDR1 is MNHEY and CDR2 SVGAGI. The V and J ends lost 4 bases and 3 bases, in that order; junction bases with no gene match: 10. The DNA of the CDR3 is TGTGCCAGCAGTTTATCCCCCAGGGGGCCGTACTATGGCTACACCTTC. As protein: CASSLSPRGPYYGYTF.

The rearrangement links TRBV15 to TRBJ1-2; perhaps TRBD1 as D (5 bases). The CDR3 has 13 amino acids. Trimming shortened V by 5 bases and J by 4 bases, and 11 bases separated the two germline ends. Germline CDR1 reads LNHNV; CDR2 reads YYDKDF (reference sequence). In DNA form, the CDR3 reads TGTGCCACCAGCGACGGAACAGGCTATGGCTACACCTTC. Protein product: CATSDGTGYGYTF.

V gene TRBV23-1 combines with J gene TRBJ1-4, with D uncertain. TRBV23-1 is an ORF for which the function is uncertain. V lost 11 bases to trimming and J lost 0 bases, with 16 bases between them. This CDR3 comprises 15 residues. The CDR3 bases are TGCGCCCCGGCGGTCATTAACACAACTAATGAAAAACTGTTTTTT. It translates to CAPAVINTTNEKLFF.

The chain has TRBV27 and TRBJ1-5; D possibly corresponds to TRBD1 (5 bases). Between the trimmed V and J ends, which lost 4 bases and 0 bases, there was a span of 10 bases. CDR1 and CDR2 (germline): MNHEY, SMNVEV (reference sequence). The CDR3 runs to 15 residues. CDR3 bases: TGTGCCAGCAGTTCGGACAATTATAGCAATCAGCCCCAGCATTTT. Its translation: CASSSDNYSNQPQHF.

This sequence joins TRBV6-2 or TRBV6-3 and TRBJ2-1, with TRBD2 matching over 10 bases. The ends lost 2 bases at V and 8 bases at J; junction bases unmatched: 6. Germline lookup yields CDR1 MNHEY and CDR2 SVGEGT. CDR3 length: 15 amino acids. CDR3 sequence: CASSYSTSGIDEQFF. CDR3 DNA sequence: TGTGCCAGCAGTTACAGCACTAGCGGGATTGATGAGCAGTTCTTC.

The CDR3 DNA follows: TGTGCCAGCAGCTTAAGTGGTGGCAACTCTGGAAACACCATATATTTT. Translating it yields CASSLSGGNSGNTIYF. The gene calls are TRBV7-2 and TRBJ1-3; D gene unclear. V was trimmed by 2 bases and J by 0 bases, leaving 11 bases between them. Germline-derived CDR1 and CDR2 are SGHTA and FQGNSA. The CDR3 is 16 amino acids.

The V call is TRBV3-1 (or the pseudogene TRBV3-2), the J call TRBJ2-3; 8 bases are shared with TRBD2. Losses at the gene ends were 4 bases for V and 5 bases for J; bases not matched to a gene: 8. Germline-derived CDR1 and CDR2 are LGHDT and YNNKEL (reference sequence). The CDR3 consists of 15 residues. Written as DNA, the CDR3 is TGTGCCAGCAGCCTCTGGCGGGGGGTAATAGATACGCAGTATTTT. Translating gives CASSLWRGVIDTQYF.

The chain links TRBV4-3 to TRBJ2-7, with D hard to call. Trimming shortened V by 1 base and J by 0 bases, and 10 bases separated the two germline ends. Per germline, CDR1 LGHNA and CDR2 YSLEER. CDR3 length equals 15 residues. The CDR3 sequence is CASSQALVSSYEQYF. Here the CDR3 DNA reads TGCGCCAGCAGCCAAGCCCTCGTATCCTCCTACGAGCAGTACTTC.

V gene TRBV11-2 combines with J gene TRBJ2-5; 8 bases map to TRBD2. The CDR3 is 16 amino acids. The J segment lost 5 bases and the V segment lost 0 bases, leaving 8 bases of the junction unmatched. Looked up from germline, CDR1 is SGHAT and CDR2 is FQNNGV. The DNA for the CDR3 is TGTGCCAGCAGCTTAGATCCCCGGGAGGGCCGGGAGACCCAGTACTTC. Its translation is CASSLDPREGRETQYF.

This clone was counted a single time. The chain combines TRBV7-2 with TRBJ2-1; 9 bases are shared with TRBD2. V lost 4 bases to trimming and J lost 0 bases; unmatched junction nucleotides: 1. The CDR3 consists of 15 residues. Germline V lookup: CDR1 SGHTA, CDR2 FQGNSA. CDR3 DNA: TGTGCCAGCAGCTCGACTAGCGGCTCCTACAATGAGCAGTTCTTC. Translating it yields CASSSTSGSYNEQFF.

The rearrangement joins TRBV6-5 to TRBJ1-2; D is perhaps TRBD1 (6 bases). Germline V lookup: CDR1 MNHEY, CDR2 SVGAGI. CDR3 length: 15 residues. Trimming shortened V by 7 bases and J by 3 bases, and 18 bases separated the two germline ends. CDR3 region: CASTLRGGSDYGYTF. DNA of the CDR3: TGTGCCAGCACCCTTAGAGGGGGAAGCGACTATGGCTACACCTTC.

The chain combines TRBV27 with TRBJ2-1; D might be TRBD2 (5 bases). V was trimmed by 4 bases and J by 4 bases, leaving 14 bases between them. Germline V gene data show CDR1 as MNHEY and CDR2 as SMNVEV (reference sequence). The CDR3 covers 15 residues. CDR3 loop: CASSSEGSDYNEQFF. CDR3 coding DNA: TGTGCCAGCAGTTCGGAAGGGAGCGATTACAATGAGCAGTTCTTC.

This clone was observed a single time. The rearrangement links TRBV9 to TRBJ2-7; D not resolved. Germline V gives CDR1 SGDLS, CDR2 YYNGEE. CDR3 length: 17 residues. V lost 3 bases and J 3 bases, leaving 22 bases between the germline ends. The CDR3 here is CASSDQKWSLSDYEQYF. The CDR3 DNA follows: TGTGCCAGCAGCGATCAGAAGTGGTCCCTCTCCGACTACGAGCAGTACTTC.

The sample holds one count of this clone. The J gene is TRBJ2-7, the V gene TRBV6-5; possibly TRBD1 for D (7 bases). CDR1 and CDR2 from the germline V gene are MNHEY and SVGAGI. The CDR3 runs 14 residues. V was pared by 2 bases and J by 5 bases, with 13 bases between. The CDR3 loop reads CASSYVSRGDEQYF. CDR3 in DNA: TGTGCCAGCAGTTACGTGAGCAGGGGGGACGAGCAGTACTTC.

This clone appeared once. The chain uses TRBV4-2 and TRBJ1-6; 7 positions agree with TRBD1. With V trimmed by 3 bases and J by 4 bases, 3 bases remained unmatched. Germline CDR1 is LGHNA and CDR2 is YNFKEQ. This CDR3 has 15 amino acids. CDR3 DNA: TGTGCCAGCAGCCAGTTGGGACAGTATAATTCACCCCTCCACTTT. Amino acid sequence: CASSQLGQYNSPLHF.

There are a few counts of this clone. The chain links TRBV18 to TRBJ2-2; 9 bases match TRBD1. V was clipped by 1 base and J by 5 bases; unmatched bases: 2. The V gene's germline CDR1 is KGHSH and CDR2 LQKENI. CDR3 length: 15 residues. The CDR3 nucleotides are TGTGCCAGCTCACCACGGGGACAGGGAACCGGGGAGCTGTTTTTT. Protein sequence: CASSPRGQGTGELFF.

The rearrangement joins TRBV9 to TRBJ1-4; 9 nucleotides match TRBD1. CDR1 is SGDLS and CDR2 is YYNGEE in the germline V gene. This CDR3 is built from 15 residues. Germline trimming cut 2 bases from V and 7 bases from J; bases unmatched to any gene: 6. The CDR3 nucleotides read TGTGCCAGCAGCGTCGGCGGGACAGGGAGTGAAAAACTGTTTTTT. It translates to CASSVGGTGSEKLFF.

This chain joins TRBV28 and TRBJ2-3; 8 bases are shared with TRBD2. Per the germline V gene, CDR1 is MDHEN and CDR2 is SYDVKM. The J segment lost 0 bases and the V segment lost 4 bases, leaving 6 bases of the junction unmatched. CDR3 length equals 16 residues. CDR3 DNA: TGTGCCAGCAGTTCCATTAGCGGGGTTAGCACAGATACGCAGTATTTT. Protein sequence: CASSSISGVSTDTQYF.

The V call is TRBV2, the J call TRBJ2-1, with 7 positions matching TRBD1. With V trimmed by 4 bases and J by 4 bases, 7 bases remained unmatched. Germline V lookup: CDR1 SNHLY, CDR2 FYNNEI. The CDR3 extends over 15 amino acids. The CDR3 nucleotides read TGTGCCAGCAGTGCAGGGGGACAGATTTACAATGAGCAGTTCTTC. As protein: CASSAGGQIYNEQFF. Using reference TRBV2 and TRBJ2-1 for the parts outside the CDR3, the full variable domain is EPEVTQTPSHQVTQMGQEVILRCVPISNHLYFYWYRQILGQKVEFLVSFYNNEISEKSEIFDDQFSVERPDGSNFTLKIRSTKLEDSAMYFCASSAGGQIYNEQFFGPGTRLTVL.